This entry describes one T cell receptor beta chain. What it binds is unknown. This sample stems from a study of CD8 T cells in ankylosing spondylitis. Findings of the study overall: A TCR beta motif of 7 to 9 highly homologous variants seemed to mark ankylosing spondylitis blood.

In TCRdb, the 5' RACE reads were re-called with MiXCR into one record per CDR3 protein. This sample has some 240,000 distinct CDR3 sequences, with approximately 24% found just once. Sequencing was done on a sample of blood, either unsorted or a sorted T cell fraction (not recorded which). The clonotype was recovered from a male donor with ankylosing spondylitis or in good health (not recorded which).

In nucleotides, the CDR3 is TGTGCCAGCTCACTCCGACAGGGGGAGAACACTGAAGCTTTCTTT. Protein sequence: CASSLRQGENTEAFF. V usage is TRBV18 and J usage is TRBJ1-1; 9 bases fit TRBD1. This CDR3 comprises 15 residues. The V gene's germline CDR1 is KGHSH and CDR2 LQKENI. V shed 4 bases, J shed 1 base, and the junction held 4 bases outside the gene matches.